These T cell receptor beta chains were read from a single sample in a study of identical twins. Each CDR3 protein gets one entry after TCRdb re-called the 5' RACE reads with MiXCR. The profile covers some 250,000 distinct CDR3 sequences, with roughly 13% appearing a single time and 3.5% to 5% taken by the ten largest. These data were likewise used in another study, on yellow fever vaccine responses in identical twins.

The sequencing sample was made of memory (CD45RO+) T cells sorted from blood. These receptors were taken from a woman aged 18 to 35 in good health. The CDR3 runs from the conserved cysteine through the conserved F or W. Fields, in order: V gene, clone size, D gene, CDR3 length, J gene, CDR3 DNA, CDR3 protein. A D gene is named only where the DNA matches it firmly. Clone size is given for some rows only: seen once, a few or many times, or a class if the clone is expanded.

>TRBV2|NA|NA|12|TRBJ2-5
TGTGCCAGCGACGCTGATTATGAGACCCAGTACTTC
CASDADYETQYF
>TRBV28|few|NA|14|TRBJ2-5
TGTGCCAGCAGTTTAATCGGCGGGAAGGAGACCCAGTACTTC
CASSLIGGKETQYF
>TRBV20-1|NA|TRBD2|15|TRBJ2-1
TGCAGTGCTGAAGCGGCAGCGGGAGGGCCGCATGAGCAGTTCTTC
CSAEAAAGGPHEQFF
>TRBV2|few|NA|10|TRBJ1-1
TGTGCCAGCGGGCTGGTTGAAGCTTTCTTT
CASGLVEAFF
>TRBV5-1|few|NA|16|TRBJ1-4
TGCGCCAGCAGCCTATCGGGACCTGGACGGGGTGAAAAACTGTTTTTT
CASSLSGPGRGEKLFF
>TRBV14|few|NA|15|TRBJ2-1
TGTGCCAGCAGCCAAGACATGGGCGGCAACAATGAGCAGTTCTTC
CASSQDMGGNNEQFF
>TRBV5-4|few|NA|13|TRBJ1-6
TGTGCCAGCAGCTTGGCCGCGAATTCACCCCTCCACTTT
CASSLAANSPLHF
>TRBV6-1|few|NA|14|TRBJ2-4
TGTGCCAGCAGTGAAGGGGCGGCCAAAAACATTCAGTACTTC
CASSEGAAKNIQYF
>TRBV20-1|few|NA|14|TRBJ2-2
TGCAGTGCTCTTACCGACGGGAACACCGGGGAGCTGTTTTTT
CSALTDGNTGELFF
>TRBV10-3|few|NA|11|TRBJ2-1
TGTGCCACCAATAACTACAATGAGCAGTTCTTC
CATNNYNEQFF
>TRBV2|many|TRBD1|13|TRBJ1-1
TGTGCCAGCAGTAGCGACAGGGGGACTGAAGCTTTCTTT
CASSSDRGTEAFF
>TRBV7-8|NA|TRBD2|16|TRBJ2-1
TGTGCCAGCAGCCCCAGACTAGCGGGGGCCCACAATGAGCAGTTCTTC
CASSPRLAGAHNEQFF
>TRBV5-1|NA|NA|16|TRBJ1-6
TGCGCCAGCAGCTTGGCCCCGGGTGGAGACACTTCACCCCTCCACTTT
CASSLAPGGDTSPLHF
>TRBV12-3/TRBV12-4|few|TRBD1|16|TRBJ2-3
TGTGCCAGCAGAACCGGGACAGGGAAGGCGGCAGATACGCAGTATTTT
CASRTGTGKAADTQYF
>TRBV28|few|NA|15|TRBJ2-7
TGTGCCAGCAGTTTAAGAGTTGGGCTGACCTACGAGCAGTACTTC
CASSLRVGLTYEQYF
>TRBV15|NA|NA|13|TRBJ2-3
TGTGCCACCAGCTCCAGACGGGGAGATACGCAGTATTTT
CATSSRRGDTQYF